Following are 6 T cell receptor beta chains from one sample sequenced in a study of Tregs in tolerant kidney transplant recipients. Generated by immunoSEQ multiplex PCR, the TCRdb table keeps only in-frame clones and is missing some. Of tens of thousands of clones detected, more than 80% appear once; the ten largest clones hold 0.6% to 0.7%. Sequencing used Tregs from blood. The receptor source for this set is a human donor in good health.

The chain's CDR3 is CASSPGTAATNEKLFF. The CDR3 region has the DNA TGTGCCAGCTCACCCGGGACCGCAGCAACTAATGAAAAACTGTTTTTT. The chain recombines TRBV18 with TRBJ1-4, with TRBD1 as a possible D gene (5 bases). Per germline, CDR1 KGHSH and CDR2 LQKENI. With 3 bases removed from V and 0 bases from J, the gap between germline ends came to 11 bases. This CDR3 contains 16 residues. Using reference TRBV18 and TRBJ1-4 for the parts outside the CDR3, the full variable domain is NAGVMQNPRHLVRRRGQEARLRCSPMKGHSHVYWYRQLPEEGLKFMVYLQKENIIDESGMPKERFSAEFPKEGPSILRIQQVVRGDSAAYFCASSPGTAATNEKLFFGSGTQLSVL.

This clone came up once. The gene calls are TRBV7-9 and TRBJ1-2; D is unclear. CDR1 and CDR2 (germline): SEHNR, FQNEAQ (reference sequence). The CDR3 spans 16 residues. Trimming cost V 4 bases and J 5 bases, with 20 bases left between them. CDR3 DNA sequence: TGTGCCAGCAGCTCCGCCCGTGCGAGAGTGGAGTATGGCTACACCTTC. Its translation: CASSSARARVEYGYTF.

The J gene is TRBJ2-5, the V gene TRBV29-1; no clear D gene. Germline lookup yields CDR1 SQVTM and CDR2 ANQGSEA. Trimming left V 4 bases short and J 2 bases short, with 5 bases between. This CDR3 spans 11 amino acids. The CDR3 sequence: CSVGMQETQYF. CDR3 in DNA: TGCAGCGTTGGGATGCAAGAGACCCAGTACTTC.

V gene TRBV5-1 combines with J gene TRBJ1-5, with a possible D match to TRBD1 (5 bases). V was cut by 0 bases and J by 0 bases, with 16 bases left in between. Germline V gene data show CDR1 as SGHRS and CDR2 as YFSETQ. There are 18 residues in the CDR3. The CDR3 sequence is CASSLGPRQSYSNQPQHF. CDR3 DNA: TGCGCCAGCAGCTTGGGGCCGAGACAGTCTTATAGCAATCAGCCCCAGCATTTT.

CDR3 region: CASSLATPGGELFF. The CDR3 DNA is TGTGCCAGCAGCTTAGCGACACCCGGCGGGGAGCTGTTTTTT. V and J are TRBV7-6 and TRBJ2-2; no firm D call. Germline V gene lookup returns CDR1 SGHVS and CDR2 FNYEAQ. The V and J ends lost 0 bases and 7 bases respectively, with 9 bases between them. CDR3 length: 14 amino acids.

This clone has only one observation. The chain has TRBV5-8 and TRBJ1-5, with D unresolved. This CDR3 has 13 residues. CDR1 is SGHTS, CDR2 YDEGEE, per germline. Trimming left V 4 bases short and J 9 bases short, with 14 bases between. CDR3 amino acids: CASSPQFGRPQHF. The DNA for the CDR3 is TGTGCCAGCAGCCCCCAGTTCGGGAGGCCCCAGCATTTT.